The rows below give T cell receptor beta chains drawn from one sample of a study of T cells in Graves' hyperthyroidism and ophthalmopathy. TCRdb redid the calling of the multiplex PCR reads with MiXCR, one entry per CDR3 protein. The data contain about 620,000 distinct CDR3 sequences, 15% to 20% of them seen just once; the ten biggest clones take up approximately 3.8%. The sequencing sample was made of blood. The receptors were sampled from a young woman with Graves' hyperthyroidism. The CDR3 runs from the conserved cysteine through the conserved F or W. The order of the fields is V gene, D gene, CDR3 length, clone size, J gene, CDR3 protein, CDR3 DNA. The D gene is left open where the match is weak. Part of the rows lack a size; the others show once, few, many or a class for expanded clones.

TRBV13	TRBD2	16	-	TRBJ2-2	CASSLPGSGPPGELFF	TGTGCCAGCAGCTTACCGGGTAGCGGGCCCCCCGGGGAGCTGTTTTTT
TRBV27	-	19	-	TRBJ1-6	CASSSLGLRDPIINSPLHF	TGTGCCAGCAGTTCTCTCGGACTCCGGGACCCCATTATCAATTCACCCCTCCACTTT
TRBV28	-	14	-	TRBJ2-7	CASSSRHDSYEQYF	TGTGCCAGCAGTTCTAGACATGACTCCTACGAGCAGTACTTC
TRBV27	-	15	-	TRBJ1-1	CASSLLMVGVSEAFF	TGTGCCAGCAGTTTGTTGATGGTAGGGGTCTCTGAAGCTTTCTTT
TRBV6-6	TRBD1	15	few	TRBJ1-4	CASSYSSTGGEKLFF	TGTGCCAGCAGTTACTCTTCCACAGGGGGTGAAAAACTGTTTTTT
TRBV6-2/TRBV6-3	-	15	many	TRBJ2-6	CASSYLHSGANVLTF	TGTGCCAGCAGTTATTTACACTCTGGGGCCAACGTCCTGACTTTC
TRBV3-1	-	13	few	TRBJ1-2	CASSRNWGNGYTF	TGTGCCAGCAGCCGGAACTGGGGAAATGGCTACACCTTC
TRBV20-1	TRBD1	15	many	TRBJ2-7	CSATSREDRGYEQYF	TGCAGTGCTACCTCGCGTGAGGACAGGGGCTACGAGCAGTACTTC
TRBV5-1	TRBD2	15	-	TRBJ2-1	CASSLDAGGHNEQFF	TGCGCCAGCAGCCTTGACGCGGGAGGGCACAATGAGCAGTTCTTC
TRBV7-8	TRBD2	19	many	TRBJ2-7	CASSFRTSGRNKTSYEQYF	TGTGCCAGCAGCTTTCGGACTAGCGGGAGAAATAAGACCTCCTACGAGCAGTACTTC
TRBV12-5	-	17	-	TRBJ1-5	CASGLVFFGGTNQPQHF	TGTGCTAGTGGTTTGGTTTTTTTTGGGGGCACTAATCAGCCCCAGCATTTT
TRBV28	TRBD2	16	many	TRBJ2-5	CASSLGTSSEGETQYF	TGTGCCAGCAGTTTAGGGACTAGCTCCGAGGGTGAGACCCAGTACTTC
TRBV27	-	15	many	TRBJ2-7	CASSNGLRGSYEQYF	TGTGCCAGCTCCAATGGGCTGAGGGGCTCCTACGAGCAGTACTTC
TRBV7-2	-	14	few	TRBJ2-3	CASSRLVGADTQYF	TGTGCCAGCAGCCGCCTGGTAGGGGCAGATACGCAGTATTTT
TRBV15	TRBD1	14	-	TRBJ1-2	CATSRTGSSYGYTF	TGTGCCACCAGCAGGACAGGGAGTAGCTATGGCTACACCTTC
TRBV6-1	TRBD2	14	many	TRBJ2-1	CASRVSGSYNEQFF	TGTGCCAGCAGGGTTAGCGGGTCCTACAATGAGCAGTTCTTC
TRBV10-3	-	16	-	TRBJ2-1	CAISGSKTKGGDEQFF	TGTGCCATCAGTGGCAGTAAAACGAAGGGTGGGGATGAGCAGTTCTTC
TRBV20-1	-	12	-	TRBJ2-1	CSASGDGLAQFF	TGCAGTGCTAGTGGGGACGGGCTCGCGCAGTTCTTC
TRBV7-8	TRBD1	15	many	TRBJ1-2	CASSLGIQGAHGYTF	TGTGCCAGCAGCTTGGGAATTCAGGGGGCCCATGGCTACACCTTC
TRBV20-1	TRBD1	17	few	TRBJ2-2	CSATSGETGGGVGELFF	TGCAGTGCTACCAGCGGAGAAACAGGGGGCGGCGTCGGGGAGCTGTTTTTT
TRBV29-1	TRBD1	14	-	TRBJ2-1	CSGRDRGTHNEQFF	TGCAGCGGAAGGGACAGGGGTACTCACAATGAGCAGTTCTTC
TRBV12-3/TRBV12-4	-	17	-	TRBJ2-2	CASSDTGFGSGTGELFF	TGTGCCAGCAGTGACACAGGGTTTGGGAGTGGCACCGGGGAGCTGTTTTTT
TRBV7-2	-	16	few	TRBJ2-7	CASSKWGGGDAYEQYF	TGTGCCAGCAGCAAATGGGGCGGAGGGGACGCCTACGAGCAGTACTTC
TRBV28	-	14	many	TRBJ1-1	CASSPRRGINEAFF	TGTGCCAGCAGTCCACGCAGGGGTATTAATGAAGCTTTCTTT
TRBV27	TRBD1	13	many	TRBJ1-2	CASSGDSLYGYTF	TGTGCCAGCAGTGGGGACAGCCTCTATGGCTACACCTTC
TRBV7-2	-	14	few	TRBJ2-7	CASSLVQGVGEQYF	TGTGCCAGCAGCTTAGTACAGGGAGTTGGTGAGCAGTACTTC
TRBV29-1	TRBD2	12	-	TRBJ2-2	CSAARGAGELFF	TGCAGCGCCGCCCGGGGGGCCGGGGAGCTGTTTTTT
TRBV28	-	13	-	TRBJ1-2	CASSLGLQYGYTF	TGTGCCAGCAGTTTGGGGCTTCAATATGGCTACACCTTC
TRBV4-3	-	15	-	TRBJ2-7	CASSQDKLGDLEQYF	TGCGCCAGCAGCCAAGATAAACTAGGGGATCTCGAGCAGTACTTC
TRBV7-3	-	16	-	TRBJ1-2	CASSHGYGGAADGYTF	TGTGCCAGCAGCCACGGGTACGGGGGAGCAGCCGATGGCTACACCTTC
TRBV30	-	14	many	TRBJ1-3	CAWSVLIAGNTIYF	TGTGCCTGGAGCGTTCTTATAGCTGGAAACACCATATATTTT
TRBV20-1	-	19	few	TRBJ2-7	CSARDRLAAGTEGFYEQYF	TGCAGTGCTAGAGATCGATTGGCCGCCGGGACTGAGGGTTTCTACGAGCAGTACTTC
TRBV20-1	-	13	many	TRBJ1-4	CSARDPTNEKLFF	TGCAGTGCTCGGGACCCAACTAATGAAAAACTGTTTTTT
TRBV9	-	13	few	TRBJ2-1	CASSAQLGNEQFF	TGTGCCAGCAGCGCTCAACTAGGGAATGAGCAGTTCTTC
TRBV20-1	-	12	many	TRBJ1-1	CSAGFAEAEAFF	TGCAGTGCAGGGTTCGCTGAAGCTGAAGCTTTCTTT
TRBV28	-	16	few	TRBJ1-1	CASSLLRQGSNTEAFF	TGTGCCAGCAGTTTATTAAGGCAGGGATCGAACACTGAAGCTTTCTTT
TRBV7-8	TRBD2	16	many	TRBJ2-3	CASSLVRGRVADTQYF	TGTGCCAGCAGCTTAGTCCGCGGGAGAGTGGCAGATACGCAGTATTTT
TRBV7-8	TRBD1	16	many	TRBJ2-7	CASSLSEGAMSYEQYF	TGTGCCAGCAGCTTATCTGAGGGGGCGATGTCCTACGAGCAGTACTTC
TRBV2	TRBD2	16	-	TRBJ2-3	CASSHLASGIADTQYF	TGTGCCAGCAGTCACCTGGCTAGCGGCATTGCAGATACGCAGTATTTT
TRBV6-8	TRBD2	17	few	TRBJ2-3	CASSRSDKGTTPFTQYF	TGTGCCAGCAGCCGATCAGACAAAGGGACTACCCCATTTACGCAGTATTTT
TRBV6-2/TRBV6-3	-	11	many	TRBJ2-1	CASSGFDEQFF	TGTGCCAGCAGCGGGTTCGATGAGCAGTTCTTC
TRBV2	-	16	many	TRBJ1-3	CASSEGQAFSGNTIYF	TGTGCCAGCAGTGAAGGGCAGGCTTTCTCTGGAAACACCATATATTTT
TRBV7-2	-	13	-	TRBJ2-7	CASSFTMRHEQYF	TGTGCCAGCAGTTTTACTATGCGGCACGAGCAGTACTTC
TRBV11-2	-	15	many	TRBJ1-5	CASSLAHYSNQPQHF	TGTGCCAGCAGCTTAGCACATTATAGCAATCAGCCCCAGCATTTT
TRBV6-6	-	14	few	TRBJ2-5	CASSYTAVQETQYF	TGTGCCAGCAGTTACACGGCGGTCCAAGAGACCCAGTACTTC
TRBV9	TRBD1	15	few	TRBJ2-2	CASSVRTGTTGELFF	TGTGCCAGCAGCGTGCGGACAGGGACTACCGGGGAGCTGTTTTTT
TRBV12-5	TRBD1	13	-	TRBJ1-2	CASALTGSYGYTF	TGTGCTAGTGCCCTGACAGGGTCTTATGGCTACACCTTC
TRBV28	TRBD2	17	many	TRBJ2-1	CASSPGLAGGIYNEQFF	TGTGCCAGCAGCCCGGGACTAGCGGGAGGGATATACAATGAGCAGTTCTTC
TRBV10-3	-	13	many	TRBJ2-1	CAISERVSNEQFF	TGTGCCATCAGTGAAAGGGTCTCCAATGAGCAGTTCTTC